A selection of T cell receptor beta chains follows, all from one sample in a study of blood T cell repertoires in COVID-19. TCRdb's table, derived via immunoSEQ multiplex PCR, lists solely in-frame clones and lacks some. The sample has 200,000 or so clones; 75% to 90% are singletons. Sequenced material: peripheral blood. These receptor sequences come from a man aged 65-85 years with active or convalescent COVID-19. Both conserved end residues are part of each CDR3. Fields, in order: V gene, clone size, CDR3 length, J gene, D gene, CDR3 protein, CDR3 DNA. D genes are given only for firm matches. Only part of the rows carry a size: once, few, many, or a class if the clone is expanded.

V gene: TRBV27
clone size: NA
CDR3 length: 15
J gene: TRBJ1-2
D gene: NA
CDR3 protein: CASSLFGLAVYGYTF
CDR3 DNA: TGTGCCAGCAGTTTATTCGGCCTGGCGGTCTATGGCTACACCTTC

V gene: TRBV5-6
clone size: NA
CDR3 length: 16
J gene: TRBJ1-5
D gene: TRBD1
CDR3 protein: CASSFYSGQGSQPQHF
CDR3 DNA: TGTGCCAGCAGCTTTTACTCGGGACAGGGCAGTCAGCCCCAGCATTTT

V gene: TRBV7-9
clone size: few
CDR3 length: 15
J gene: TRBJ2-7
D gene: TRBD2
CDR3 protein: CASSWWEGTSSEQYF
CDR3 DNA: TGTGCCAGCAGCTGGTGGGAGGGGACCTCCTCGGAGCAGTACTTC

V gene: TRBV5-1
clone size: NA
CDR3 length: 15
J gene: TRBJ1-2
D gene: NA
CDR3 protein: CASSFRQGEGYGYTF
CDR3 DNA: TGCGCCAGCAGCTTCCGTCAGGGTGAAGGCTATGGCTACACCTTC

V gene: TRBV7-9
clone size: NA
CDR3 length: 17
J gene: TRBJ2-2
D gene: TRBD2
CDR3 protein: CASSFQGSGGHTRELFF
CDR3 DNA: TGTGCCAGCAGCTTCCAAGGGAGCGGGGGCCATACCAGGGAGCTGTTTTTT

V gene: TRBV5-6
clone size: once
CDR3 length: 14
J gene: TRBJ2-7
D gene: TRBD2
CDR3 protein: CASSSGLAGYEQYF
CDR3 DNA: TGTGCCAGCAGCTCAGGACTAGCGGGCTACGAGCAGTACTTC

V gene: TRBV20-1
clone size: few
CDR3 length: 10
J gene: TRBJ2-7
D gene: TRBD2
CDR3 protein: CSARVAGGVF
CDR3 DNA: TGCAGTGCTAGGGTAGCGGGGGGCGTTTTC

V gene: TRBV3-1/TRBV3-2
clone size: few
CDR3 length: 15
J gene: TRBJ2-7
D gene: TRBD2
CDR3 protein: CASSPLAGARHEQYF
CDR3 DNA: TGTGCCAGCAGCCCGCTAGCGGGAGCTCGTCACGAGCAGTACTTC

V gene: TRBV28
clone size: once
CDR3 length: 14
J gene: TRBJ2-1
D gene: NA
CDR3 protein: CASSLPQVYNEQFF
CDR3 DNA: TGTGCCAGCAGTTTACCTCAGGTATACAATGAGCAGTTCTTC

V gene: TRBV2
clone size: NA
CDR3 length: 14
J gene: TRBJ2-2
D gene: TRBD2
CDR3 protein: CASSGGTITGELFF
CDR3 DNA: TGTGCCAGCAGTGGGGGGACTATCACCGGGGAGCTGTTTTTT

V gene: TRBV10-2
clone size: NA
CDR3 length: 13
J gene: TRBJ1-5
D gene: TRBD1
CDR3 protein: CASSSRGHQPQHF
CDR3 DNA: TGCGCCAGCAGCTCCAGGGGGCATCAGCCCCAGCATTTT